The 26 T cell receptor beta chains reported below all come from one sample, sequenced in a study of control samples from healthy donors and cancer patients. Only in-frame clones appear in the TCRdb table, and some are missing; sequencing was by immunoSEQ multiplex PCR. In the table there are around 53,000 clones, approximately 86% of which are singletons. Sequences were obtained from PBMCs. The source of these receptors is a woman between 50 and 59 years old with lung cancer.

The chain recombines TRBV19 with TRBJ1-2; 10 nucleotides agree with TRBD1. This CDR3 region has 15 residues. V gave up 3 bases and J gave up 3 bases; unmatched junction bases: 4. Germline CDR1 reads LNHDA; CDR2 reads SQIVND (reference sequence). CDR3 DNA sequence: TGTGCCAGTAGTATCCGGACAGGGGGATACTATGGCTACACCTTC. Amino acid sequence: CASSIRTGGYYGYTF.

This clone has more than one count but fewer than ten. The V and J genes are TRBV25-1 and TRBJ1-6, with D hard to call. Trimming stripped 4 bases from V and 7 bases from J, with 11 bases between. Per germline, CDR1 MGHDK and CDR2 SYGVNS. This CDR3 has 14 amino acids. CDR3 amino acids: CASSVGDLNSPLHF. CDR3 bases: TGTGCCAGCAGTGTGGGTGACCTAAATTCACCCCTCCACTTT.

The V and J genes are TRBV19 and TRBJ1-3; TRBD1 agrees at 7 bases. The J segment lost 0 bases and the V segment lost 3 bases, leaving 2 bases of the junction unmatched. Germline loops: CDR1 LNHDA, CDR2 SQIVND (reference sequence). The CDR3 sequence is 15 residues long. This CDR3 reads CASSIRDSSGNTIYF. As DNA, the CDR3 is TGTGCCAGTAGTATTCGGGACAGCTCTGGAAACACCATATATTTT. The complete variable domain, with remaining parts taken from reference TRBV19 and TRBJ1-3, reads DGGITQSPKYLFRKEGQNVTLSCEQNLNHDAMYWYRQDPGQGLRLIYYSQIVNDFQKGDIAEGYSVSREKKESFPLTVTSAQKNPTAFYLCASSIRDSSGNTIYFGEGSWLTVV.

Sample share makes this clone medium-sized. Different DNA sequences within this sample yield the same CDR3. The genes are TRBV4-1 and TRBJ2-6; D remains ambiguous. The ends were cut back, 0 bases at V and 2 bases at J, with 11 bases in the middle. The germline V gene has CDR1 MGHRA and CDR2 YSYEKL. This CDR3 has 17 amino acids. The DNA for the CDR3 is TGCGCCAGCAGCCAAGATCCTCCAGGCCCTGGGGCCAACGTCCTGACTTTC. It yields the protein CASSQDPPGPGANVLTF.

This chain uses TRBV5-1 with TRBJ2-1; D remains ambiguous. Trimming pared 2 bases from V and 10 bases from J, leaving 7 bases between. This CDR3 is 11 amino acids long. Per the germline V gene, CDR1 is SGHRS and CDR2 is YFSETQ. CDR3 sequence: CASSLAREQFF. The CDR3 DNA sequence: TGCGCCAGCAGCTTAGCCAGAGAGCAGTTCTTC.

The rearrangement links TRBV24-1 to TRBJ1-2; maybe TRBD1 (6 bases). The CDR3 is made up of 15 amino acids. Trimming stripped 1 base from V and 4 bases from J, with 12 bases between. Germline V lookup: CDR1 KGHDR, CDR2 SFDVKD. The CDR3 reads CATSDFGGEVYGYTF. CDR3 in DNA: TGTGCCACCAGTGATTTCGGGGGCGAGGTCTATGGCTACACCTTC.

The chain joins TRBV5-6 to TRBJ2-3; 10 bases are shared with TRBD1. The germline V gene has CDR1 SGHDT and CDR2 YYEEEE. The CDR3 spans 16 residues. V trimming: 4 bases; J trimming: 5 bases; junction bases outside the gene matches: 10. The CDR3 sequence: CASSDRDRGAEDTQYF. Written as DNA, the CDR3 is TGTGCCAGCAGCGACCGGGACAGGGGCGCGGAAGATACGCAGTATTTT.

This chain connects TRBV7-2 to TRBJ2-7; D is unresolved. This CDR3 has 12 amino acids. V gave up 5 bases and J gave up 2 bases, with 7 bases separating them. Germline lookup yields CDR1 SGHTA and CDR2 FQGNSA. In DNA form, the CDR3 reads TGTGCCAGCAGCGGTAGCACCTACGAGCAGTACTTC. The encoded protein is CASSGSTYEQYF.

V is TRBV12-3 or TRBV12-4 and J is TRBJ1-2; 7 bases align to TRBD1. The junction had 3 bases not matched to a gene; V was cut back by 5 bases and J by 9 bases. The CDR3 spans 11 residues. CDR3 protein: CASSNRGSYTF. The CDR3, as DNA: TGTGCCAGCAGTAACAGGGGAAGCTACACCTTC.

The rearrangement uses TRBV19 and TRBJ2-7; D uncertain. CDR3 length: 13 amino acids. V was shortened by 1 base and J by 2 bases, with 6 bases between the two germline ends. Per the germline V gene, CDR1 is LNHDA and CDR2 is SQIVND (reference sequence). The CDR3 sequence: CASSIAEAYEQYF. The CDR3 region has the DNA TGTGCCAGTAGTATAGCCGAGGCCTACGAGCAGTACTTC.

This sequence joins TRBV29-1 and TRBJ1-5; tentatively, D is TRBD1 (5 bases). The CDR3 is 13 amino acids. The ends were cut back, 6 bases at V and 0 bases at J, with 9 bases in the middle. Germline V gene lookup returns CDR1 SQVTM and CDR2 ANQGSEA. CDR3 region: CSVGTASNQPQHF. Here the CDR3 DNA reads TGCAGCGTCGGGACGGCTAGCAATCAGCCCCAGCATTTT.

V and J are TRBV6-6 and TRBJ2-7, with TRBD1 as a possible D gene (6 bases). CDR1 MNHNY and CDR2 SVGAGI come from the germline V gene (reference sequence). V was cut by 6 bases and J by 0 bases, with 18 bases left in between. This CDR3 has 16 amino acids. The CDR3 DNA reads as TGTGCCAGCAGCCAGTATGGGGGCATGAGCTCCTACGAGCAGTACTTC. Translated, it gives CASSQYGGMSSYEQYF.

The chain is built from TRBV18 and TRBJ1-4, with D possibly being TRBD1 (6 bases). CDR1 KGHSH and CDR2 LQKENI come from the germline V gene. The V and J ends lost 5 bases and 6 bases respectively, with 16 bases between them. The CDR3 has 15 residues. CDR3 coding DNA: TGTGCCAGCTCATGGCAGGGGAGTTCCGATGAAAAACTGTTTTTT. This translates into CASSWQGSSDEKLFF.

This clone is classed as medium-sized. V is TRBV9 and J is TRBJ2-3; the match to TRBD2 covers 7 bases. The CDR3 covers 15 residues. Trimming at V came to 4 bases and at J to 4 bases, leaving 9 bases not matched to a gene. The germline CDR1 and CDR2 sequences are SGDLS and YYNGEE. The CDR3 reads CASSPYGGGADTQYF. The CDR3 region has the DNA TGTGCCAGCAGCCCATATGGGGGGGGAGCAGATACGCAGTATTTT.

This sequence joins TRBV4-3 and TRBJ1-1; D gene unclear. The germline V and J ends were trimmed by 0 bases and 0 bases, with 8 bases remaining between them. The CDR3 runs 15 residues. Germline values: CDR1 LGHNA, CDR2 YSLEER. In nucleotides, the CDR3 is TGCGCCAGCAGCCAAGATGTTACTCTGAACACTGAAGCTTTCTTT. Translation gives CASSQDVTLNTEAFF.

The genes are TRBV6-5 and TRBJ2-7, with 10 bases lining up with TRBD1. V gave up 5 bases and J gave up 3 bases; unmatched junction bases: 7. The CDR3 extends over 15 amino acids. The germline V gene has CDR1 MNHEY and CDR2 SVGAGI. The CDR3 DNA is TGTGCCAGCAGTCCAAGGACAGGGGGAAACTACGAGCAGTACTTC. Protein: CASSPRTGGNYEQYF.

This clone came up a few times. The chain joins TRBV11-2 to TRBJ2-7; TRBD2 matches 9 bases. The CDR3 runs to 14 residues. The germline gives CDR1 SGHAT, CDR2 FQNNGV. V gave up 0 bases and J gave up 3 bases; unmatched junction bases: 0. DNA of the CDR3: TGTGCCAGCAGCTTAGAGCGGGGGGGCTACGAGCAGTACTTC. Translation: CASSLERGGYEQYF.

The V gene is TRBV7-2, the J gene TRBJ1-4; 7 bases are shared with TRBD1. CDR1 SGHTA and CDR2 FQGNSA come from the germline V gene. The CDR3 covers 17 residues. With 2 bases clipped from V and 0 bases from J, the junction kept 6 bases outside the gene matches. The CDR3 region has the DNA TGTGCCAGCAGCTTACACGGACAGGTCGCAACTAATGAAAAACTGTTTTTT. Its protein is CASSLHGQVATNEKLFF.

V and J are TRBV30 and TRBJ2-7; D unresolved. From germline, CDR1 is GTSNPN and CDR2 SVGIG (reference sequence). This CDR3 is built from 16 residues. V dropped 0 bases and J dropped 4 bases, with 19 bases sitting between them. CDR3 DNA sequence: TGTGCCTGGAGTGTACTCATCCGGGTTTCTGATTACGAGCAGTACTTC. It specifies CAWSVLIRVSDYEQYF.

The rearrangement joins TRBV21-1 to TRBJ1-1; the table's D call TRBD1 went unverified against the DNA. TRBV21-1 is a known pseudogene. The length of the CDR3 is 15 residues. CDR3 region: CASSKERGQNTEAFF. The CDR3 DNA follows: TGTGCCAGCAGCAAGGAAAGGGGGCAGAACACTGAAGCTTTCTTT.

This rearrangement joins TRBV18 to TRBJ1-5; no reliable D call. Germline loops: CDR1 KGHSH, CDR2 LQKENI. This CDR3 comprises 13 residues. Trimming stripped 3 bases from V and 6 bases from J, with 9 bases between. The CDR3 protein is CASSPIQAQPQHF. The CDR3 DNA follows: TGTGCCAGCTCACCGATCCAGGCTCAGCCCCAGCATTTT.

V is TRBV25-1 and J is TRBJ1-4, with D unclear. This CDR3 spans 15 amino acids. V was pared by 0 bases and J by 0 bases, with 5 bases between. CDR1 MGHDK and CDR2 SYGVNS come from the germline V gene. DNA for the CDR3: TGTGCCAGCAGTGAATATTTTGCAACTAATGAAAAACTGTTTTTT. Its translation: CASSEYFATNEKLFF.

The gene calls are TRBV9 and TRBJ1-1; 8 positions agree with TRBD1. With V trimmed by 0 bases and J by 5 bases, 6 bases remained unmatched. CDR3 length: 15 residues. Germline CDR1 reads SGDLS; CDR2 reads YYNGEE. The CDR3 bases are TGTGCCAGCAGCGTAGCTACAGGGGGTTGGACTGAAGCTTTCTTT. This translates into CASSVATGGWTEAFF.

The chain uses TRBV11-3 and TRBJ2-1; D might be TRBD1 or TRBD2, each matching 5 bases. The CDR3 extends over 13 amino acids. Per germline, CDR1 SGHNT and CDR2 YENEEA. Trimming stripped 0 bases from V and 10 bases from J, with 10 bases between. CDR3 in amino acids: CASSLERGGEQFF. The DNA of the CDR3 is TGTGCCAGCAGCTTAGAACGGGGCGGGGAGCAGTTCTTC.

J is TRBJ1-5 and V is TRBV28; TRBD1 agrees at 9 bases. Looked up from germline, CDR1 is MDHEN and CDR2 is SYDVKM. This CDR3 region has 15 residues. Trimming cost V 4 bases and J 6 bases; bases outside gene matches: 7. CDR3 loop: CASSWGQGQAQPQHF. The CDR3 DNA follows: TGTGCCAGCAGTTGGGGACAGGGCCAGGCTCAGCCCCAGCATTTT.

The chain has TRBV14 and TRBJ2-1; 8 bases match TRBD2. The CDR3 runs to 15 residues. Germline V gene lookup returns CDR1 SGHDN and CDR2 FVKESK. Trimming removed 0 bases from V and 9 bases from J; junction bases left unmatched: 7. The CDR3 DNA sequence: TGTGCCAGCAGCCAAGATTCGGGGGGGCAAAGTGAGCAGTTCTTC. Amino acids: CASSQDSGGQSEQFF.